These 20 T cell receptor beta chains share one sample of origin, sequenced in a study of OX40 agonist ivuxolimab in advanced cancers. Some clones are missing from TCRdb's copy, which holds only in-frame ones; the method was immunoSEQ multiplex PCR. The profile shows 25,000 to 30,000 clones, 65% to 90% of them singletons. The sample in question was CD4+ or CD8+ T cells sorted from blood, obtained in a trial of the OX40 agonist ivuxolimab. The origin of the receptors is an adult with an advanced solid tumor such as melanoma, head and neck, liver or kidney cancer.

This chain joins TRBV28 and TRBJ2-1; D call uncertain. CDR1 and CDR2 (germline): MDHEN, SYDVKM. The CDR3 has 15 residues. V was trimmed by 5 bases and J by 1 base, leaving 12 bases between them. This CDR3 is CASSPPGISYNEQFF. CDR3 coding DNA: TGTGCCAGCAGTCCACCAGGAATATCCTACAATGAGCAGTTCTTC. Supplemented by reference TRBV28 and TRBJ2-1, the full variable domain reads DVKVTQSSRYLVKRTGEKVFLECVQDMDHENMFWYRQDPGLGLRLIYFSYDVKMKEKGDIPEGYSVSREKKERFSLILESASTNQTSMYLCASSPPGISYNEQFFGPGTRLTVL.

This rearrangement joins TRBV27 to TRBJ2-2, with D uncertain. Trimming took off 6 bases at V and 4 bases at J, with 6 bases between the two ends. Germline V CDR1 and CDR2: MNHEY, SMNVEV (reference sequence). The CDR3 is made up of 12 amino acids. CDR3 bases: TGTGCCAGCAGGCAGATCACCGGGGAGCTGTTTTTT. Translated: CASRQITGELFF.

The CDR3 protein is CASSFEGNSYEQYF. For the CDR3, the DNA is TGTGCCAGCAGCTTCGAGGGAAACTCCTACGAGCAGTACTTC. This chain connects TRBV13 to TRBJ2-7, with a possible D match to TRBD2 (5 bases). Between the trimmed V and J ends, which lost 3 bases and 0 bases, there was a span of 9 bases. CDR3 length: 14 amino acids. CDR1 is PRHDT, CDR2 FYEKMQ, per germline (reference sequence).

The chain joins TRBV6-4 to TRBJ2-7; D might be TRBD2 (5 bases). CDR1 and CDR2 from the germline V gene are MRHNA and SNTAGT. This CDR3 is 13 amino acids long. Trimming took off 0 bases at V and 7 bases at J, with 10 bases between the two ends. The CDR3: CASSDSDGKEQYF. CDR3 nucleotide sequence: TGTGCCAGCAGTGACTCCGACGGGAAAGAGCAGTACTTC.

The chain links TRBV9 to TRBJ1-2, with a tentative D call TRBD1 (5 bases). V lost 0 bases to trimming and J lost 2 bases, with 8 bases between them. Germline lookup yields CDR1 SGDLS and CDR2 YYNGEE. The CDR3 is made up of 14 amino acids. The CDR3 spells CASSVADTNYGYTF. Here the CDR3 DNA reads TGTGCCAGCAGCGTAGCGGACACCAACTATGGCTACACCTTC.

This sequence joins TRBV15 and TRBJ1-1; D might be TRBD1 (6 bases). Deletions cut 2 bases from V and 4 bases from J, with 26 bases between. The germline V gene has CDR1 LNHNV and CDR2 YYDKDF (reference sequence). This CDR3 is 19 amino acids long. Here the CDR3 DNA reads TGTGCCACCAGCAGATCAATTCCCGGACAGCAATATTTAGGCACTGAAGCTTTCTTT. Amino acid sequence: CATSRSIPGQQYLGTEAFF.

CDR3 loop: CASSSVGNQPQHF. DNA for the CDR3: TGTGCCAGCAGCTCGGTAGGCAATCAGCCCCAGCATTTT. The chain is built from TRBV7-9 and TRBJ1-5; D not resolved. With 4 bases removed from V and 2 bases from J, the gap between germline ends came to 6 bases. This CDR3 spans 13 amino acids. Germline CDR1 is SEHNR and CDR2 is FQNEAQ (reference sequence). The full variable domain, completed using reference TRBV7-9 and TRBJ1-5, is DTGVSQNPRHKITKRGQNVTFRCDPISEHNRLYWYRQTLGQGPEFLTYFQNEAQLEKSRLLSDRFSAERPKGSFSTLEIQRTEQGDSAMYLCASSSVGNQPQHFGDGTRLSIL.

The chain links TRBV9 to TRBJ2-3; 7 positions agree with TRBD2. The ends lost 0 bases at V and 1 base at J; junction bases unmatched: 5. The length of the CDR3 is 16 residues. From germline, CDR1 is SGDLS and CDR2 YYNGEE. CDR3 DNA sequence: TGTGCCAGCAGCGTAGAAGGCGGGGGAGGCACAGATACGCAGTATTTT. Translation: CASSVEGGGGTDTQYF.

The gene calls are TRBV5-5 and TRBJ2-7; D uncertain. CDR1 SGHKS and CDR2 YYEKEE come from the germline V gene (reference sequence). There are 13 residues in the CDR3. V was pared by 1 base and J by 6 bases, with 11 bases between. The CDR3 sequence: CASSLFSLGEQYF. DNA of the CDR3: TGTGCCAGCAGCTTGTTTAGTCTGGGCGAGCAGTACTTC.

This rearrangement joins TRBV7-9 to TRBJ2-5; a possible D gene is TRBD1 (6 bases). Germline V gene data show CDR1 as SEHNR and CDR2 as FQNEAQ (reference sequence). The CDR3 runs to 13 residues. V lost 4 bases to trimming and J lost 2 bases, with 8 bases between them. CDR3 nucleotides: TGTGCCAGCAGCTCAAGGGGGCAAGAGACCCAGTACTTC. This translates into CASSSRGQETQYF.

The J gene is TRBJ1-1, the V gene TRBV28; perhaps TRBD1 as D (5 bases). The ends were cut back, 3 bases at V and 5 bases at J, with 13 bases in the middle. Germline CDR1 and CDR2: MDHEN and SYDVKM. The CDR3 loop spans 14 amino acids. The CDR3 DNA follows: TGTGCCAGCAGTTTGATTGGGGGTAGGACTGAAGCTTTCTTT. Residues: CASSLIGGRTEAFF.

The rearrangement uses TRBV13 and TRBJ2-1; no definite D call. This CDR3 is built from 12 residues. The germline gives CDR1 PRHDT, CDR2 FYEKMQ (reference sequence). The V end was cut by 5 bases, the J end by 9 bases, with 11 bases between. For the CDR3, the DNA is TGTGCCAGCAGCCCCGAAGTAGGTGAGCAGTTCTTC. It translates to CASSPEVGEQFF.

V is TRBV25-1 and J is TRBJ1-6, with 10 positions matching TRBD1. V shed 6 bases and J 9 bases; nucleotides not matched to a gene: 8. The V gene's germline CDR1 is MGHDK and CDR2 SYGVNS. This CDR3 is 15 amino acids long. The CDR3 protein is CASRDRGLRSSPLHF. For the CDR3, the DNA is TGTGCCAGCAGAGACAGGGGGCTTCGTAGTTCACCCCTCCACTTT.

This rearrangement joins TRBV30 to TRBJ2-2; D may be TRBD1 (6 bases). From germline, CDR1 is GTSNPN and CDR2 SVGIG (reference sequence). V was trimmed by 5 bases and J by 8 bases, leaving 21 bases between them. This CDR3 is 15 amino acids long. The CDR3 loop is CAWFRPTGRDGELFF. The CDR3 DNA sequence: TGTGCCTGGTTCCGTCCCACAGGGAGAGATGGGGAGCTGTTTTTT.

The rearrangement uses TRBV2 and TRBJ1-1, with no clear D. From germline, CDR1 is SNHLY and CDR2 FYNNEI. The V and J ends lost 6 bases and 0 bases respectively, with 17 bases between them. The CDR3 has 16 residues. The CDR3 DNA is TGTGCCAGCAGGCCCGGACGTGGGAGATTGAACACTGAAGCTTTCTTT. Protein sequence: CASRPGRGRLNTEAFF. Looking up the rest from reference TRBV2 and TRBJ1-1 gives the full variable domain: EPEVTQTPSHQVTQMGQEVILRCVPISNHLYFYWYRQILGQKVEFLVSFYNNEISEKSEIFDDQFSVERPDGSNFTLKIRSTKLEDSAMYFCASRPGRGRLNTEAFFGQGTRLTVV.

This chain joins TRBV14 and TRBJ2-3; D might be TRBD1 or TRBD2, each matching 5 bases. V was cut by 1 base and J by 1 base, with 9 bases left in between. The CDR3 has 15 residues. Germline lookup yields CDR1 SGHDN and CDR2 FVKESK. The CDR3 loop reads CASSQAGRRTDTQYF. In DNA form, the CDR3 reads TGTGCCAGCAGCCAAGCGGGACGACGCACAGATACGCAGTATTTT.

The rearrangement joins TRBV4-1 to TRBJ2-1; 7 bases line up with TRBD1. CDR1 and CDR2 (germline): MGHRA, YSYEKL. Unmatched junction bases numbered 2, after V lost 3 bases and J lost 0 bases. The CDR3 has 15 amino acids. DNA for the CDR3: TGCGCCAGCAGCCAGGGGACAGACTCCTACAATGAGCAGTTCTTC. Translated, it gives CASSQGTDSYNEQFF.

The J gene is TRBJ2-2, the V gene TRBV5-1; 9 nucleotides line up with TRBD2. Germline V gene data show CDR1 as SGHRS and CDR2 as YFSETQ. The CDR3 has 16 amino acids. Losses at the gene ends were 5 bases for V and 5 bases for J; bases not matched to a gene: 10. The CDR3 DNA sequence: TGCGCCAGCAGGGTTAGCGGGGGATCCAGAACCGGGGAGCTGTTTTTT. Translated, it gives CASRVSGGSRTGELFF. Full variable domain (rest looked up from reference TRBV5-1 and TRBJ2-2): KAGVTQTPRYLIKTRGQQVTLSCSPISGHRSVSWYQQTPGQGLQFLFEYFSETQRNKGNFPGRFSGRQFSNSRSEMNVSTLELGDSALYLCASRVSGGSRTGELFFGEGSRLTVL.

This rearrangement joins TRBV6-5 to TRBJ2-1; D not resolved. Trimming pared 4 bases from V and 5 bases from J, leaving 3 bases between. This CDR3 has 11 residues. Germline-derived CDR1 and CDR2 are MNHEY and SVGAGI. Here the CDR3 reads CASSFNNEQFF. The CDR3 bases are TGTGCCAGCAGTTTTAACAATGAGCAGTTCTTC.

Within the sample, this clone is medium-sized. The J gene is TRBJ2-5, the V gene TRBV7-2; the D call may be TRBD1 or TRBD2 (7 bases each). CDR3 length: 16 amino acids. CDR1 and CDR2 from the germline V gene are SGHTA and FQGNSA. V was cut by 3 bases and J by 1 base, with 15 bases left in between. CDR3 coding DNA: TGTGCCAGCAGCTTGGGAGGGGAGGGGGCCCAAGAGACCCAGTACTTC. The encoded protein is CASSLGGEGAQETQYF.